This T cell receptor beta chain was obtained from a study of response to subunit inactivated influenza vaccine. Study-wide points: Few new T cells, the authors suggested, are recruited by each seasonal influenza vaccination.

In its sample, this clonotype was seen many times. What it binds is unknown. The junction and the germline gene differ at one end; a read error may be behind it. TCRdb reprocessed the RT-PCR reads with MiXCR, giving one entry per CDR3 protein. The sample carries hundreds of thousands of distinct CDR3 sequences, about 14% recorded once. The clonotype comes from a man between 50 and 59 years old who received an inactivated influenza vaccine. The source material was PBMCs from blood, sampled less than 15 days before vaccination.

CDR3: CASSLGRSGANVLTF. For the CDR3, the DNA is TGTGCCAGCAGCTTAGGACGGTCCGGGGCCAACGTCCTGACTTTC. V and J are TRBV5-1 and TRBJ2-6; no clear D gene. From germline, CDR1 is SGHRS and CDR2 YFSETQ. The CDR3 length is 15 residues. The variable domain in full, with the rest retrieved from reference TRBV5-1 and TRBJ2-6, is KAGVTQTPRYLIKTRGQQVTLSCSPISGHRSVSWYQQTPGQGLQFLFEYFSETQRNKGNFPGRFSGRQFSNSRSEMNVSTLELGDSALYLCASSLGRSGANVLTFGAGSRLTVL.